The 15 T cell receptor beta chains reported below all come from one sample, sequenced in a study of persistence of HIV-infected CD4 T cells. Stimulation used 7.5 to 10 ug/mL lysate from CMV-infected fibroblasts. CD40L/CD69 double-negative CD45RO-high memory CD4+ T cells were collected. These receptors are not linked to any known antigen. The immunoSEQ assay was version 4, run in survey mode. Clones were read by immunoSEQ multiplex PCR, and TCRdb kept only the in-frame ones, dropping some. The repertoire holds around 48,000 clones, about 81% seen once, with 2.5% to 3% in the top ten. Sequences were derived from CD4+ T cells sorted from PBMCs after 18-hour stimulation, sampled from a patient who received antiretroviral therapy. These receptors were collected from an adult man with HIV who was CMV-seropositive.

This clone has a handful of counts. The CDR3 sequence is CASSPWEDSGNTIYF. The CDR3 DNA is TGTGCCAGCAGCCCATGGGAGGACTCTGGAAACACCATATATTTT. The chain uses TRBV11-1 and TRBJ1-3; unclear D gene. The length of the CDR3 is 15 residues. The germline V gene encodes CDR1 SGHAT and CDR2 FQDESV (reference sequence). V was trimmed by 5 bases and J by 0 bases, leaving 11 bases between them.

The V call is TRBV7-9, the J call TRBJ2-5, with 14 bases identical to TRBD2. Germline CDR1 SEHNR, CDR2 FQNEAQ (reference sequence). J lost 4 bases, V lost 4 bases, and 2 bases had no gene match. The CDR3 has 15 amino acids. The CDR3 DNA reads TGTGCCAGCAGCTACGGACTAGCGGGAGGAGAGACCCAGTACTTC. Translated, it gives CASSYGLAGGETQYF.

The CDR3 region has the DNA TGTGCCAGCAGCTCACACAGAGGAAATAATTCACCCCTCCACTTT. Protein sequence: CASSSHRGNNSPLHF. The chain combines TRBV7-2 with TRBJ1-6; D not resolved. The V gene lost 4 bases and the J gene lost 5 bases, with 12 bases spanning the gap. Germline lookup yields CDR1 SGHTA and CDR2 FQGNSA. The CDR3 contains 15 residues.

This chain joins TRBV18 and TRBJ1-2; TRBD1 matches at 7 bases. Trimming cost V 6 bases and J 2 bases; bases outside gene matches: 12. The germline V gene encodes CDR1 KGHSH and CDR2 LQKENI. The CDR3 is made up of 16 amino acids. DNA of the CDR3: TGTGCCAGCTCTTCCGGTGGACAGGCGCTGAACTATGGCTACACCTTC. It specifies CASSSGGQALNYGYTF. The variable domain in full, with the rest retrieved from reference TRBV18 and TRBJ1-2, is NAGVMQNPRHLVRRRGQEARLRCSPMKGHSHVYWYRQLPEEGLKFMVYLQKENIIDESGMPKERFSAEFPKEGPSILRIQQVVRGDSAAYFCASSSGGQALNYGYTFGSGTRLTVV.

This chain joins TRBV28 and TRBJ1-1; 7 bases map to TRBD1. V lost 4 bases, J lost 3 bases, and 11 bases stayed unmatched. The CDR3 is made up of 16 amino acids. Germline V CDR1 and CDR2: MDHEN, SYDVKM. The CDR3 region has the DNA TGTGCCAGCAGTTCCTCCGCGAGGGGGCTGGACACTGAAGCTTTCTTT. Residues: CASSSSARGLDTEAFF.

The J gene is TRBJ2-1, the V gene TRBV24-1; 10 nucleotides agree with TRBD1. V shed 3 bases and J 6 bases; nucleotides not matched to a gene: 7. CDR1 is KGHDR and CDR2 is SFDVKD in the germline V gene. CDR3 length: 16 amino acids. The DNA of the CDR3 is TGTGCCACCAGTGATCCTCGTCGGACAGGGGGCAATGAGCAGTTCTTC. This sequence encodes CATSDPRRTGGNEQFF.

The V call is TRBV9, the J call TRBJ1-3, with D possibly being TRBD1 (5 bases). Looked up from germline, CDR1 is SGDLS and CDR2 is YYNGEE. Trimming left V 4 bases short and J 1 base short, with 12 bases between. The CDR3 runs 15 residues. CDR3 DNA: TGTGCCAGCAGCCTTTCGGGGGGTTCTGGAAACACCATATATTTT. Translation gives CASSLSGGSGNTIYF.

V is TRBV4-1 and J is TRBJ2-2; TRBD1 aligns across 7 bases. CDR1 is MGHRA, CDR2 YSYEKL, per germline. V shed 2 bases and J 1 base; nucleotides not matched to a gene: 10. The CDR3 spans 18 residues. The CDR3 DNA reads as TGCGCCAGCAGCCAACCAACCCGGCGGACAGGGAACACCGGGGAGCTGTTTTTT. It specifies CASSQPTRRTGNTGELFF.

The chain couples TRBV5-1 to TRBJ1-4, with a possible D match to TRBD1 (5 bases). Trimming cost V 4 bases and J 7 bases, with 20 bases left between them. CDR3 length equals 16 residues. CDR1 and CDR2 from the germline V gene are SGHRS and YFSETQ. CDR3 region: CASSPGNTGLTEKLFF. CDR3 nucleotide sequence: TGCGCCAGCAGCCCAGGGAATACGGGGTTAACTGAAAAACTGTTTTTT.

This chain joins TRBV27 and TRBJ2-6; 11 positions agree with TRBD1. Germline CDR1 reads MNHEY; CDR2 reads SMNVEV (reference sequence). Germline trimming cut 6 bases from V and 4 bases from J; bases unmatched to any gene: 8. The CDR3 length is 17 residues. This CDR3 is CASRAGTGGVGANVLTF. The CDR3, as DNA: TGTGCCAGCAGAGCCGGGACAGGGGGTGTAGGGGCCAACGTCCTGACTTTC.

The chain employs TRBV3-1 (or the pseudogene TRBV3-2) and TRBJ2-4, with TRBD2 matching 7 bases. With 1 base clipped from V and 0 bases from J, the junction kept 3 bases outside the gene matches. The CDR3 length is 16 residues. Per the germline V gene, CDR1 is LGHDT and CDR2 is YNNKEL (reference sequence). CDR3 amino acids: CASSQVGGLAKNIQYF. The CDR3 coding sequence is TGTGCCAGCAGCCAAGTCGGGGGGTTAGCCAAAAACATTCAGTACTTC.

The chain uses TRBV7-9 and TRBJ1-4; D possibly corresponds to TRBD1 (5 bases). V was clipped by 4 bases and J by 10 bases, with 16 bases between them. This CDR3 spans 14 amino acids. The germline gives CDR1 SEHNR, CDR2 FQNEAQ (reference sequence). Here the CDR3 reads CASSSPQPGPKLFF. For the CDR3, the DNA is TGTGCCAGCAGCTCTCCTCAACCGGGGCCAAAACTGTTTTTT.

The chain is built from TRBV5-5 and TRBJ2-7, with D uncertain. Germline CDR1 is SGHKS and CDR2 is YYEKEE (reference sequence). The V end was cut by 0 bases, the J end by 2 bases, with 12 bases between. The CDR3 extends over 15 amino acids. As DNA, the CDR3 is TGTGCCAGCAGCTTGGAGAGTGCTGTTACCTACGAGCAGTACTTC. Translation: CASSLESAVTYEQYF.

The rearrangement uses TRBV28 and TRBJ2-1; 7 bases match TRBD2. Unmatched junction bases numbered 10, after V lost 7 bases and J lost 10 bases. Germline CDR1 MDHEN, CDR2 SYDVKM. This CDR3 comprises 13 residues. The CDR3 sequence: CASNLAGVGEQFF. DNA of the CDR3: TGTGCCAGCAACTTGGCGGGAGTGGGAGAGCAGTTCTTC. The full variable domain, in which reference TRBV28 and TRBJ2-1 provide the parts outside the CDR3, is DVKVTQSSRYLVKRTGEKVFLECVQDMDHENMFWYRQDPGLGLRLIYFSYDVKMKEKGDIPEGYSVSREKKERFSLILESASTNQTSMYLCASNLAGVGEQFFGPGTRLTVL.

The chain employs TRBV7-2 and TRBJ1-6; tentatively, D is TRBD1 (5 bases). V lost 5 bases to trimming and J lost 10 bases, with 18 bases between them. The germline gives CDR1 SGHTA, CDR2 FQGNSA. The CDR3 has 15 residues. The CDR3 region has the DNA TGTGCCAGCAGCCTACCCCAGGGAAGTGCGTCACCCCTCCACTTT. This sequence encodes CASSLPQGSASPLHF.